The clone carrying this T cell receptor (beta chain) came up a few times. PCR was performed a second time for about 6 to 12 cycles using a sample-barcoded 5' primer and a J-beta primer mix. CDR3-containing paired-end reads numbering at least 2.5 million came from each sample. Each CDR3 protein is one row after TCRdb ran MiXCR on the 5' RACE reads. The sample holds approximately 800,000 distinct CDR3 sequences, 55% to 65% seen once. Each donor was a healthy Caucasian individual from Russia, aged roughly 6 to 95. The data are from a study of blood T cells in healthy people across ages. Sequenced: blood. The TCR was taken from a man aged 25 to 45 in good health.

CDR3 protein: CASSMGGGPSSYEQYF. The DNA for the CDR3 is TGTGCCAGCAGCATGGGAGGGGGGCCTAGCTCCTACGAGCAGTACTTC. The chain couples TRBV9 to TRBJ2-7; maybe TRBD2 (7 bases). Trimming took 4 bases from V and 0 from J, leaving 17 bases between them. The germline V gene has CDR1 SGDLS and CDR2 YYNGEE. The CDR3 contains 16 residues. The complete variable domain, with remaining parts taken from reference TRBV9 and TRBJ2-7, reads DSGVTQTPKHLITATGQRVTLRCSPRSGDLSVYWYQQSLDQGLQFLIQYYNGEERAKGNILERFSAQQFPDLHSELNLSSLELGDSALYFCASSMGGGPSSYEQYFGPGTRLTVT.